This passage covers 26 T cell receptor beta chains from one sample sequenced in a study of T cells in Graves' hyperthyroidism and ophthalmopathy (dated by TCRdb to the late 2010s). The library came from multiplex PCR. Instrument used: Illumina HiSeq 2000. TCR beta CDR3 regions were amplified from RNA transcripts. For the first round of RT-PCR on the TCR CDR3, the HTBI primer set was used together with the Qiagen OneStep RT-PCR kit. In TCRdb, the public reads were trimmed at Q25 with fastp and aligned with MiXCR, with productive beta chains retained. Rows are unified per CDR3 protein, each entry keeping the most common DNA and genes. The sample table records 480,000 or so distinct CDR3 sequences; approximately 14% of these occur just once. The ten top clones hold around a sixth of the sample. Source material: blood. Receptors were obtained from a woman younger than 30 with Graves' hyperthyroidism.

This clonotype was recorded a few times. The chain carries TRBV13 and TRBJ2-7, with D unresolved. Trimming left V 3 bases short and J 4 bases short, with 7 bases between. CDR3 length: 12 amino acids. CDR1 and CDR2 from the germline V gene are PRHDT and FYEKMQ (reference sequence). This CDR3 is CASSFGLYEQYV. The DNA for the CDR3 is TGTGCCAGCAGCTTTGGTTTATACGAGCAGTACGTC.

This chain joins TRBV12-3 or TRBV12-4 and TRBJ2-3; 8 bases map to TRBD2. The CDR3 has 16 amino acids. J was trimmed by 3 bases and V by 6 bases; bases with no gene match: 11. The CDR3 DNA reads as TGTGCCAGCAGACCCAACCGAGGCGGGAGGACAGATACGCAGTATTTT. Its translation: CASRPNRGGRTDTQYF.

The J gene is TRBJ2-1, the V gene TRBV9; 11 positions match TRBD2. CDR1 is SGDLS and CDR2 is YYNGEE in the germline V gene. The V gene end was trimmed by 4 bases and the J gene end by 10 bases; junction bases not matched to a gene: 4. CDR3 length equals 13 residues. CDR3 protein: CASSSLAGEEQFF. The CDR3 bases are TGTGCCAGCAGCTCACTAGCGGGAGAGGAGCAGTTCTTC.

The CDR3 DNA sequence: TGTGCCATAAATCTCGACAGGGGTGGGACAGGAGCTTTCTTT. It is translated as CAINLDRGGTGAFF. The chain joins TRBV10-3 to TRBJ1-1; 8 positions agree with TRBD1. The CDR3 is 14 residues long. Germline V gene sequence: CDR1 ENHRY, CDR2 SYGVKD. V shed 9 bases and J 10 bases; nucleotides not matched to a gene: 16.

This clonotype has just a few counts. The chain joins TRBV27 to TRBJ1-5, with D tentatively TRBD1 (5 bases). Germline loops: CDR1 MNHEY, CDR2 SMNVEV (reference sequence). This CDR3 comprises 15 residues. V lost 3 bases and J 5 bases, leaving 14 bases between the germline ends. The DNA of the CDR3 is TGTGCCAGCAGTTTCAGATCTGGGGGAGATCAGCCCCAGCATTTT. The encoded protein is CASSFRSGGDQPQHF.

This clonotype was detected many times. The chain joins TRBV12-3 or TRBV12-4 to TRBJ1-1; D is ambiguous. Trimming took 3 bases from V and 3 from J, leaving 8 bases between them. The CDR3 is made up of 13 amino acids. Here the CDR3 DNA reads TGTGCCAGCAGTTTTTTCCGCGACACTGAAGCTTTCTTT. This codes for CASSFFRDTEAFF.

Ten or more counts support this clonotype. The chain links TRBV29-1 to TRBJ2-5; D perhaps matches TRBD1 (5 bases). Germline lookup yields CDR1 SQVTM and CDR2 ANQGSEA. The V end was cut by 3 bases, the J end by 5 bases, with 10 bases between. The CDR3 loop spans 12 amino acids. This chain's CDR3 is CSVDTQGETQYF. The CDR3 coding sequence is TGCAGCGTTGATACCCAGGGTGAGACCCAGTACTTC. The full variable domain, its missing parts supplied by reference TRBV29-1 and TRBJ2-5, is SAVISQKPSRDICQRGTSLTIQCQVDSQVTMMFWYRQQPGQSLTLIATANQGSEATYESGFVIDKFPISRPNLTFSTLTVSNMSPEDSSIYLCSVDTQGETQYFGPGTRLLVL.

At least ten counts were recorded for this clonotype. This chain connects TRBV11-2 to TRBJ2-5, with D unresolved. The CDR3 covers 15 residues. In germline, CDR1 is SGHAT, CDR2 FQNNGV. Trimming pared 5 bases from V and 0 bases from J, leaving 13 bases between. DNA of the CDR3: TGTGCCAGCAGCGTCGGCCAGCTGTACCAAGAGACCCAGTACTTC. Translating it yields CASSVGQLYQETQYF.

The chain carries TRBV12-3 or TRBV12-4 and TRBJ2-7; TRBD2 agrees at 16 bases. The V and J ends lost 9 bases and 4 bases, in that order; junction bases with no gene match: 6. The CDR3 has 15 residues. In nucleotides, the CDR3 is TGTGCCAGTGGGACTAGCGGGAGGGCCGGTTACGAGCAGTACTTC. Translating gives CASGTSGRAGYEQYF.

This clonotype was seen ten or more times. CDR3 in amino acids: CASRRSGSDTQYF. CDR3 DNA: TGTGCCAGCAGGAGAAGTGGCTCAGATACGCAGTATTTT. The V gene is TRBV27, the J gene TRBJ2-3, with D uncertain. Germline CDR1 reads MNHEY; CDR2 reads SMNVEV (reference sequence). This CDR3 spans 13 amino acids. Trimming stripped 6 bases from V and 4 bases from J, with 11 bases between.

This clonotype was recorded many times. The chain is built from TRBV12-3 or TRBV12-4 and TRBJ2-1, with 7 bases matching TRBD2. V lost 7 bases, J lost 0 bases, and 12 bases stayed unmatched. The CDR3 extends over 17 amino acids. DNA of the CDR3: TGTGCCAGCACCAACCCGTGGACTAGGAGCTCCTACAATGAGCAGTTCTTC. Protein sequence: CASTNPWTRSSYNEQFF.

This clonotype was observed many times. The rearrangement links TRBV6-1 to TRBJ2-1; no reliable D call. Germline values: CDR1 MNHNS, CDR2 SASEGT. V lost 7 bases and J 7 bases, leaving 17 bases between the germline ends. The CDR3 runs 14 residues. The CDR3 DNA reads TGTGCCAGCATCGGCCTGACGGACGGGAATGAGCAGTTCTTC. It specifies CASIGLTDGNEQFF.

The rearrangement uses TRBV6-2 or TRBV6-3 and TRBJ2-7; D remains ambiguous. The V gene's germline CDR1 is MNHEY and CDR2 SVGEGT. This CDR3 spans 15 amino acids. V lost 0 bases and J 2 bases, leaving 11 bases between the germline ends. CDR3 nucleotide sequence: TGTGCCAGCAGTTACTCGGCCAGCGTGACCTACGAGCAGTACTTC. It translates to CASSYSASVTYEQYF.

The table lists this clonotype with many counts. J is TRBJ2-1 and V is TRBV18; 9 bases are a match to TRBD1. With V trimmed by 3 bases and J by 4 bases, 7 bases remained unmatched. The CDR3 runs to 16 residues. Germline V gene data show CDR1 as KGHSH and CDR2 as LQKENI. In nucleotides, the CDR3 is TGTGCCAGCTCACCTGAGGACAGGGGACGGTACAATGAGCAGTTCTTC. Amino acids: CASSPEDRGRYNEQFF.

Many counts were recorded for this clonotype. The chain combines TRBV13 with TRBJ1-1; no firm D call. The germline V and J ends were trimmed by 0 bases and 1 base, with 9 bases remaining between them. Germline CDR1 reads PRHDT; CDR2 reads FYEKMQ (reference sequence). There are 15 residues in the CDR3. Here the CDR3 reads CASSLGWSRNTEAFF. CDR3 DNA: TGTGCCAGCAGCTTAGGATGGTCGCGGAACACTGAAGCTTTCTTT.

This clonotype was detected many times. The chain couples TRBV2 to TRBJ2-3; 7 nucleotides line up with TRBD2. After removal of 9 bases from V and 5 bases from J, the junction contained 11 bases not matched to a gene. From germline, CDR1 is SNHLY and CDR2 FYNNEI. This CDR3 has 14 amino acids. CDR3: CARGGGSPGDTQYF. In nucleotides, the CDR3 is TGTGCCAGAGGTGGCGGGAGCCCCGGAGATACGCAGTATTTT.

This clonotype was observed a few times. The J gene is TRBJ2-6, the V gene TRBV19, with TRBD2 matching 8 bases. Germline lookup yields CDR1 LNHDA and CDR2 SQIVND (reference sequence). The CDR3 totals 17 residues. J gave up 2 bases and V 4 bases, and 7 bases lay outside the gene matches. CDR3 nucleotides: TGTGCCAGTAGTAGTCTAGCGGGTGTCGCTGGGGCCAACGTCCTGACTTTC. This translates into CASSSLAGVAGANVLTF.

This clonotype was observed many times. The rearrangement links TRBV29-1 to TRBJ1-1, with D tentatively TRBD1 (6 bases). V lost 4 bases and J 6 bases, leaving 15 bases between the germline ends. Germline CDR1 reads SQVTM; CDR2 reads ANQGSEA. This CDR3 region has 13 residues. The CDR3 loop is CSVVGGGGAEAFF. CDR3 DNA sequence: TGCAGCGTTGTGGGGGGCGGGGGCGCTGAAGCTTTCTTT.

This clonotype occurred many times. This chain connects TRBV7-3 to TRBJ1-3; no firm D call. Trimming removed 5 bases from V and 2 bases from J, with 13 bases in between. Germline assignment: CDR1 SGHTA and CDR2 FQGTGA. The CDR3 runs to 15 residues. The DNA for the CDR3 is TGTGCCAGCAGCCCACATCCACCCCCTGGAAACACCATATATTTT. This gives the protein CASSPHPPPGNTIYF.

This clonotype has ten or more counts. This chain links TRBV12-3 or TRBV12-4 with TRBJ2-5; no clear D gene. CDR3 length equals 12 residues. V lost 6 bases and J 3 bases, leaving 8 bases between the germline ends. The CDR3 sequence: CASSQIKETQYF. The DNA of the CDR3 is TGTGCCAGCAGCCAAATCAAAGAGACCCAGTACTTC.

On this clonotype itself: This may stem from a read error, because a much larger clone lies one nucleotide away. CDR3 DNA: TGTGCCAGCAGTTTACATAGGTCTGGGGCCAACGTCCTGACTTTC. Its translation: CASSLHRSGANVLTF. The chain has TRBV12-3 or TRBV12-4 and TRBJ2-6, with D unclear. This CDR3 has 15 amino acids. The ends were cut back, 2 bases at V and 1 base at J, with 6 bases in the middle.

There are many counts of this clonotype. The J gene is TRBJ1-2, the V gene TRBV19; the match to TRBD1 covers 7 bases. Trimming cost V 7 bases and J 1 base; bases outside gene matches: 12. This CDR3 is 16 amino acids long. Germline CDR1 and CDR2: LNHDA and SQIVND (reference sequence). CDR3: CASNVAGGRVNYGYTF. The CDR3 DNA sequence: TGTGCCAGTAATGTAGCAGGGGGAAGGGTTAACTATGGCTACACCTTC.

This clonotype has only a few counts. The V call is TRBV2, the J call TRBJ2-2; 7 bases line up with TRBD2. Per the germline V gene, CDR1 is SNHLY and CDR2 is FYNNEI. The CDR3 runs 15 residues. The trim removed 4 bases at V and 4 bases at J, leaving 6 bases unmatched. CDR3 in amino acids: CASSGSGGGTGELFF. The CDR3 nucleotides are TGTGCCAGCAGTGGGTCGGGCGGGGGCACCGGGGAGCTGTTTTTT.

This clonotype has at least ten counts. The J gene is TRBJ1-1, the V gene TRBV19, with D possibly matching TRBD1 (5 bases). This CDR3 has 12 residues. V dropped 6 bases and J dropped 10 bases, with 15 bases sitting between them. CDR1 is LNHDA, CDR2 SQIVND, per germline (reference sequence). CDR3 bases: TGTGCCAGTAGCCCCCAGGGTCCAGGAGCTTTCTTT. Translating it yields CASSPQGPGAFF.

V usage is TRBV5-1 and J usage is TRBJ2-1, with 13 nucleotides matching TRBD2. The CDR3 sequence is 16 residues long. Germline V lookup: CDR1 SGHRS, CDR2 YFSETQ. With V trimmed by 3 bases and J by 8 bases, 8 bases remained unmatched. The CDR3 bases are TGCGCCAGCAGCTCTCCCGGGACTAGCGGGATGTATGAGCAGTTCTTC. Amino acids: CASSSPGTSGMYEQFF.

This clonotype has a handful of counts. Since a much larger clone is just one base distant, this may be a read error. The chain carries TRBV3-1 and TRBJ2-1, with TRBD1 matching 9 bases. The CDR3 has 16 residues. V lost 4 bases to trimming and J lost 6 bases; unmatched junction nucleotides: 10. Per the germline V gene, CDR1 is LGHDT and CDR2 is YNNKEL (reference sequence). The DNA for the CDR3 is TGTGCCAGCAGCCTAGGTACGGGACAGGGTGGCAATGAGCAGTTCTTC. Translated, it gives CASSLGTGQGGNEQFF.